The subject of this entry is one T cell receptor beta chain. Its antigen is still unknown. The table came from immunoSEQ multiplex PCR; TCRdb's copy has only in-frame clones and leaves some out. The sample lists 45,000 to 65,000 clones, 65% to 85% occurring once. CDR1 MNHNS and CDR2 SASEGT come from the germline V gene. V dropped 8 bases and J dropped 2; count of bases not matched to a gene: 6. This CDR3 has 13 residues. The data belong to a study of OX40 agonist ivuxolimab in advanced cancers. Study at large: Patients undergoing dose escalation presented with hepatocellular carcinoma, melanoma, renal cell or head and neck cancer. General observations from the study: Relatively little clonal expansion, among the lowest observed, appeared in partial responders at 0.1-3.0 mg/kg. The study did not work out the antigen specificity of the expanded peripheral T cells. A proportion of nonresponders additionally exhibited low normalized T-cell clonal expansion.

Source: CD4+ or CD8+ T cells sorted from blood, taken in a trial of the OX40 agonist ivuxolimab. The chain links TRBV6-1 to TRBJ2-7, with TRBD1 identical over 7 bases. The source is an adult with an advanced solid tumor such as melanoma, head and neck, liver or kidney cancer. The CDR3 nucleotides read TGTGCCAGCGATCCGGACAGGACCTACGAGCAGTACTTC. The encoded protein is CASDPDRTYEQYF.